These T cell receptor beta chains were read from a single sample in a study of blood T cell repertoires in COVID-19. Clones were read by immunoSEQ multiplex PCR, and TCRdb kept only the in-frame ones, dropping some. The table includes fewer than 250,000 clones, 80% to 90% detected once. Sequences were obtained from peripheral blood. The receptor set was obtained from a young man with acute or convalescent COVID-19. Each CDR3 is given with its conserved first and last residue. The D gene is left open where the match is weak. For some rows the clone size is stated as once, few or many, or as a class when expanded; others skip it.

d_call cdr3_length j_call clone_size v_call cdr3_aa cdr3_nt
- 13 TRBJ2-7 - TRBV5-1 CASSSFQGYEQYF TGCGCCAGCAGCTCCTTCCAGGGCTACGAGCAGTACTTC
TRBD1 17 TRBJ2-1 - TRBV3-1/TRBV3-2 CASSPIRGTGINNEQFF TGTGCCAGCAGCCCGATAAGAGGGACAGGCATAAACAATGAGCAGTTCTTC
- 14 TRBJ1-4 - TRBV30 CAWRPGLQSEKLFF TGTGCCTGGAGACCGGGTCTTCAAAGTGAAAAACTGTTTTTT
- 16 TRBJ2-7 - TRBV28 CASSSLGGGRVDEQYF TGTGCCAGCAGTTCCCTCGGAGGTGGTAGGGTCGACGAGCAGTACTTC
TRBD1 13 TRBJ1-5 - TRBV27 CASSRDSYQPQHF TGTGCCAGCAGTCGGGACAGCTATCAGCCCCAGCATTTT
- 17 TRBJ2-6 - TRBV18 CASSPAQASSGANVLTF TGTGCCAGCTCACCAGCACAGGCGTCCTCTGGGGCCAACGTCCTGACTTTC
TRBD2 16 TRBJ2-7 - TRBV10-3 CAISESSGSHPYEQYF TGTGCCATCAGTGAATCTAGCGGGAGTCACCCCTACGAGCAGTACTTC
- 14 TRBJ2-7 - TRBV10-3 CAISEGGLGYEQYF TGTGCCATCAGTGAGGGCGGGCTAGGCTACGAGCAGTACTTC
TRBD2 16 TRBJ2-5 - TRBV28 CASSSQTSGGRETQYF TGTGCCAGCAGTTCCCAGACTAGCGGGGGTAGAGAGACCCAGTACTTC
- 14 TRBJ1-6 - TRBV30 CACMGSSYNSPLHF TGTGCCTGTATGGGGAGCTCCTATAATTCACCCCTCCACTTT
TRBD2 18 TRBJ2-3 once TRBV7-9 CASSLGSSGRPSTDTQYF TGTGCCAGCAGCTTAGGGTCTAGCGGGAGGCCGAGCACAGATACGCAGTATTTT
TRBD2 16 TRBJ2-3 - TRBV9 CASSHPSSGTTDTQYF TGTGCCAGCAGCCATCCCTCGAGCGGGACCACAGATACGCAGTATTTT
TRBD1 17 TRBJ1-1 - TRBV19 CASSNIGTGARNTEAFF TGTGCCAGTAGCAATATCGGGACAGGGGCGAGGAACACTGAAGCTTTCTTT
- 13 TRBJ2-7 - TRBV18 CASSPARDGEQYF TGTGCCAGCTCACCAGCCAGGGATGGTGAGCAGTACTTC
- 14 TRBJ2-7 - TRBV6-5 CASSFGGMGNEQYF TGTGCCAGCAGTTTTGGCGGGATGGGGAACGAGCAGTACTTC
- 14 TRBJ1-2 once TRBV6-5 CASSLGGESYGYTF TGTGCCAGCAGCCTAGGGGGGGAGTCCTATGGCTACACCTTC
- 15 TRBJ2-3 once TRBV7-3 CASVPDGGGVDTQYF TGTGCCAGCGTCCCCGATGGGGGAGGTGTAGATACGCAGTATTTT
- 16 TRBJ2-6 - TRBV5-1 CASSLVRGGGANVLTF TGCGCCAGCAGCTTGGTCAGAGGTGGTGGGGCCAACGTCCTGACTTTC
- 14 TRBJ2-7 - TRBV7-9 CASRKGVSSYEQYF TGTGCCAGCAGAAAGGGGGTGAGCTCCTACGAGCAGTACTTC
TRBD2 18 TRBJ2-1 - TRBV19 CASSSGGTSGETYNEQFF TGTGCCAGTAGTTCAGGGGGGACTAGCGGGGAAACCTACAATGAGCAGTTCTTC
- 14 TRBJ2-7 - TRBV19 CASSIGGDAYEQYF TGTGCCAGTAGTATAGGTGGAGATGCCTACGAGCAGTACTTC
TRBD1 16 TRBJ1-4 - TRBV7-3 CASSFRTGGSNEKLFF TGTGCCAGCAGCTTTAGGACAGGGGGTTCTAATGAAAAACTGTTTTTT
- 15 TRBJ1-2 - TRBV19 CASSILGRGPDGYTF TGTGCCAGTAGTATACTGGGTAGGGGCCCGGATGGCTACACCTTC
TRBD2 16 TRBJ2-7 - TRBV10-1 CASSDPGTSGNYEQYF TGCGCCAGCAGTGACCCCGGGACTAGCGGGAACTACGAGCAGTACTTC
- 13 TRBJ1-2 - TRBV19 CASSIGGLYGYTF TGTGCCAGTAGTATTGGGGGACTCTATGGCTACACCTTC
TRBD1 16 TRBJ1-5 - TRBV19 CASTSYRGRGNQPQHF TGTGCCAGTACTTCCTACAGGGGAAGGGGGAATCAGCCCCAGCATTTT
- 16 TRBJ1-2 - TRBV28 CASSDPGGVSNYGYTF TGTGCCAGCAGCGACCCTGGAGGGGTCTCTAACTATGGCTACACCTTC
TRBD1 13 TRBJ1-1 - TRBV10-3 CAMAGTARTEAFF TGTGCCATGGCCGGGACAGCGAGGACTGAAGCTTTCTTT
TRBD2 17 TRBJ2-5 - TRBV7-8 CASSRFGTSGGQETQYF TGTGCCAGCAGCCGTTTCGGGACTAGCGGGGGACAAGAGACCCAGTACTTC
TRBD1 12 TRBJ2-7 - TRBV7-2 CASSPAGGEQYF TGTGCCAGCAGCCCTGCAGGGGGCGAGCAGTACTTC
TRBD1 15 TRBJ1-2 few TRBV3-1/TRBV3-2 CASSQGGTGPYGYTF TGTGCCAGCAGCCAAGGCGGGACAGGGCCCTATGGCTACACCTTC
TRBD1 14 TRBJ1-6 once TRBV18 CASSTHRGNSPLHF TGTGCCAGCTCAACCCACAGGGGAAATTCACCCCTCCACTTT
- 12 TRBJ1-2 - TRBV7-8 CASSIQDYGYTF TGTGCCAGCAGCATACAAGACTATGGCTACACCTTC
- 17 TRBJ2-2 - TRBV3-1/TRBV3-2 CASGGRSRLMNVGELFF TGTGCCAGCGGCGGTAGGTCCCGCCTGATGAATGTAGGGGAGCTGTTTTTT
- 15 TRBJ1-5 - TRBV7-9 CASSLGGFSNQPQHF TGTGCCAGCAGCTTAGGGGGCTTTAGCAATCAGCCCCAGCATTTT
TRBD1 18 TRBJ2-7 - TRBV4-1 CASSPFRGGQGLSYEQYF TGCGCCAGCAGCCCCTTTAGGGGTGGACAGGGCCTTTCCTACGAGCAGTACTTC
TRBD1 15 TRBJ2-7 - TRBV11-3 CASSLNPGQGYEQYF TGTGCCAGCAGCCTAAACCCGGGACAGGGCTACGAGCAGTACTTC
- 15 TRBJ2-5 - TRBV18 CASSPPEDYEETQYF TGTGCCAGCTCACCACCGGAGGACTACGAAGAGACCCAGTACTTC
- 16 TRBJ1-5 - TRBV28 CASSFAGGGRNQPQHF TGTGCCAGCAGTTTCGCCGGGGGAGGAAGGAATCAGCCCCAGCATTTT
TRBD2 15 TRBJ2-7 - TRBV4-1 CASSQGLAGVYEQYF TGCGCCAGCAGCCAAGGACTAGCGGGAGTCTACGAGCAGTACTTC
- 16 TRBJ1-6 once TRBV2 CASSERRSQGNSPLHF TGTGCCAGCAGTGAAAGAAGGTCGCAGGGGAATTCACCCCTCCACTTT
TRBD1 15 TRBJ1-1 - TRBV2 CASHRGTFSGTEAFF TGTGCCAGCCACAGGGGGACGTTTTCTGGCACTGAAGCTTTCTTT
- 14 TRBJ1-6 - TRBV7-3 CASSLGQRNSPLHF TGTGCCAGCAGCCTTGGACAGAGGAATTCACCCCTCCACTTT
- 14 TRBJ1-5 - TRBV28 CASTKFRGNQPQHF TGTGCCAGCACTAAATTTCGTGGCAATCAGCCCCAGCATTTT
TRBD2 15 TRBJ2-3 - TRBV9 CASSASGLATYTQYF TGTGCCAGCAGTGCCTCGGGACTAGCTACTTATACGCAGTATTTT
- 13 TRBJ2-5 - TRBV28 CASSGNRGETQYF TGTGCCAGCAGCGGCAACCGCGGTGAGACCCAGTACTTC
- 14 TRBJ2-7 - TRBV3-1/TRBV3-2 CASSQAVGVYEQYF TGTGCCAGCAGCCAAGCAGTCGGGGTCTACGAGCAGTACTTC
- 15 TRBJ2-1 once TRBV18 CASSPSQGKVNEQFF TGTGCCAGCTCACCTTCGCAGGGGAAAGTCAATGAGCAGTTCTTC
- 14 TRBJ2-2 - TRBV7-9 CASSLAVDTWELFF TGTGCCAGCAGCTTAGCGGTCGACACCTGGGAGCTGTTTTTT
TRBD2 15 TRBJ2-5 - TRBV24-1 CATGKASGGQETQYF TGTGCCACAGGCAAGGCTAGCGGGGGACAAGAGACCCAGTACTTC
TRBD1 17 TRBJ2-7 - TRBV3-1/TRBV3-2 CASSQDPRDRGTYEQYF TGTGCCAGCAGCCAAGACCCCCGGGACAGGGGGACCTACGAGCAGTACTTC
TRBD1 20 TRBJ2-1 - TRBV3-1/TRBV3-2 CASSRARSGTGGRSYNEQFF TGTGCCAGCAGCCGCGCCCGTTCCGGGACAGGGGGCCGCTCCTACAATGAGCAGTTCTTC
- 16 TRBJ2-2 - TRBV4-1 CASSQRPGSNTGELFF TGCGCCAGCAGCCAGAGGCCTGGCTCGAACACCGGGGAGCTGTTTTTT
- 13 TRBJ1-5 - TRBV18 CASSPQGPQPQHF TGTGCCAGCTCACCGCAGGGTCCCCAGCCCCAGCATTTT
TRBD1 13 TRBJ2-7 - TRBV9 CASSVGTGDEQYF TGTGCCAGCAGCGTCGGGACAGGGGACGAGCAGTACTTC